The 20 T cell receptor beta chains reported below all come from one sample, sequenced in a study of monozygotic twins with cystic fibrosis (dated by TCRdb to about 2021). Receptor libraries were prepared by the immunoSEQ multiplex PCR assay. What TCRdb holds here is the immuneACCESS table cut down to in-frame rearrangements. Part of the clones is not present; checked against another copy, under half of the missing clones reflect an unresolved V gene, and the others are unexplained. The sample table lists around 35,000 clones, over 75% of them with a count of one. Around 1.7% of the sample is in the top ten clones. The sequencing sample was made of blood. The receptors were gathered from a girl aged 2 to 9 with cystic fibrosis.

The rearrangement links TRBV27 to TRBJ1-2, with 7 bases lining up with TRBD1. Germline values: CDR1 MNHEY, CDR2 SMNVEV (reference sequence). Trimming at V came to 6 bases and at J to 4 bases, leaving 14 bases not matched to a gene. This CDR3 contains 16 residues. The CDR3 region has the DNA TGTGCCAGCAGCCCGAGGGTCGACAGGGCCCTCTATGGCTACACCTTC. It encodes CASSPRVDRALYGYTF.

This clone appeared once. This chain connects TRBV5-1 to TRBJ2-2; no definite D call. The CDR3 covers 17 residues. The V and J ends lost 0 bases and 6 bases respectively, with 18 bases between them. Germline V gene data show CDR1 as SGHRS and CDR2 as YFSETQ. The CDR3 reads CASSLGPARRLAGELFF. CDR3 DNA: TGCGCCAGCAGCTTGGGGCCGGCTAGACGTTTGGCCGGGGAGCTGTTTTTT.

The chain has TRBV18 and TRBJ2-6; 7 bases fit TRBD2. Germline-derived CDR1 and CDR2 are KGHSH and LQKENI. The CDR3 runs to 18 residues. Trimming removed 4 bases from V and 2 bases from J; junction bases left unmatched: 11. The CDR3 bases are TGTGCCAGCTCACAGCGGGACTCAGTGATCCCTGGGGCCAACGTCCTGACTTTC. This encodes CASSQRDSVIPGANVLTF.

This clone turned up a few times. The chain has TRBV7-2 and TRBJ2-7, with D possibly being TRBD1 (6 bases). The CDR3 has 15 amino acids. V lost 5 bases, J lost 0 bases, and 14 bases lay in between. From germline, CDR1 is SGHTA and CDR2 FQGNSA. CDR3 DNA: TGTGCCAGCAGCCCCTATGGGGGCAACTCCTACGAGCAGTACTTC. Amino acids: CASSPYGGNSYEQYF.

This clone was recorded only once. The rearrangement joins TRBV5-4 to TRBJ2-5; the D gene could be TRBD1 or TRBD2 (5 bases each). The CDR3 spans 14 residues. Trimming shortened V by 0 bases and J by 3 bases, and 9 bases separated the two germline ends. The germline V gene encodes CDR1 SGHNT and CDR2 YYREEE (reference sequence). CDR3 residues: CASSLVGGEETQYF. In DNA form, the CDR3 reads TGTGCCAGCAGCTTGGTTGGGGGTGAAGAGACCCAGTACTTC. Looking up the rest from reference TRBV5-4 and TRBJ2-5 gives the full variable domain: ETGVTQSPTHLIKTRGQQVTLRCSSQSGHNTVSWYQQALGQGPQFIFQYYREEENGRGNFPPRFSGLQFPNYSSELNVNALELDDSALYLCASSLVGGEETQYFGPGTRLLVL.

The chain couples TRBV27 to TRBJ2-7, with D maybe TRBD2 (7 bases). The germline CDR1 and CDR2 sequences are MNHEY and SMNVEV (reference sequence). The CDR3 is made up of 15 amino acids. V lost 6 bases and J lost 6, with 21 bases in between. The CDR3 sequence is CASSILGGPGSEQYF. The CDR3 DNA reads TGTGCCAGCAGCATTCTCGGGGGGCCGGGCTCCGAGCAGTACTTC.

The chain has TRBV5-4 and TRBJ2-5, with 8 bases aligning to TRBD1. Germline V lookup: CDR1 SGHNT, CDR2 YYREEE (reference sequence). The CDR3 runs 15 residues. V dropped 2 bases and J dropped 1; count of bases not matched to a gene: 4. The CDR3 DNA follows: TGTGCCAGCAGCTTAGGACAGGGCACCCAAGAGACCCAGTACTTC. Protein sequence: CASSLGQGTQETQYF.

In this sample, this clone turned up once. This chain uses TRBV4-2 with TRBJ2-3, with 10 bases aligning to TRBD2. CDR1 and CDR2 (germline): LGHNA, YNFKEQ. The V segment lost 4 bases and the J segment 2 bases; nucleotides outside the gene matches: 3. The CDR3 covers 15 residues. CDR3 amino acids: CASSPLAGSTDTQYF. CDR3 coding DNA: TGTGCCAGCAGCCCACTAGCGGGGTCCACAGATACGCAGTATTTT.

The chain is built from TRBV19 and TRBJ1-1, with 8 bases matching TRBD1. V lost 5 bases, J lost 0 bases, and 2 bases stayed unmatched. Germline V lookup: CDR1 LNHDA, CDR2 SQIVND (reference sequence). CDR3 size: 14 residues. The CDR3 DNA follows: TGTGCCAGTAGTGAGGACAGGGTGAACACTGAAGCTTTCTTT. Translating it yields CASSEDRVNTEAFF.

The CDR3 loop is CASSLRVGTDVSYEQYF. CDR3 DNA: TGCGCCAGCAGCCTAAGGGTCGGGACGGACGTATCCTACGAGCAGTACTTC. The gene calls are TRBV4-3 and TRBJ2-7; D tentatively fits TRBD1 or TRBD2 (5 bases each). Germline CDR1 reads LGHNA; CDR2 reads YSLEER. V was pared by 4 bases and J by 1 base, with 20 bases between. The CDR3 runs to 17 residues.

J is TRBJ2-1 and V is TRBV2, with TRBD2 identical over 8 bases. The CDR3 runs 16 residues. The V gene's germline CDR1 is SNHLY and CDR2 FYNNEI. V lost 6 bases to trimming and J lost 3 bases; unmatched junction nucleotides: 10. The CDR3 loop is CASSGSTSGIYNEQFF. CDR3 DNA: TGTGCCAGCAGCGGGAGCACTAGCGGAATCTACAATGAGCAGTTCTTC.

This clone occurred once. The chain carries TRBV9 and TRBJ2-5; D is possibly TRBD2 (5 bases). V lost 2 bases, J lost 4 bases, and 6 bases lay in between. This CDR3 is built from 12 residues. Per the germline V gene, CDR1 is SGDLS and CDR2 is YYNGEE. The DNA for the CDR3 is TGTGCCAGCAGCGTTGGGAGAGAGACCCAGTACTTC. This translates into CASSVGRETQYF.

The chain carries TRBV5-6 and TRBJ1-1, with unresolved D. CDR1 SGHDT and CDR2 YYEEEE come from the germline V gene. Trimming took 4 bases from V and 0 from J, leaving 7 bases between them. The CDR3 is 13 amino acids. The CDR3 sequence is CASSTTVNTEAFF. The CDR3 DNA is TGTGCCAGCAGCACAACAGTGAACACTGAAGCTTTCTTT.

The chain joins TRBV30 to TRBJ1-1; D not resolved. Germline CDR1 is GTSNPN and CDR2 is SVGIG (reference sequence). The CDR3 loop spans 11 amino acids. V lost 7 bases and J 0 bases, leaving 6 bases between the germline ends. CDR3 residues: CASWMNTEAFF. The CDR3 DNA reads as TGTGCCTCCTGGATGAACACTGAAGCTTTCTTT.

The chain's CDR3 is CASSYSIRGADTEAFF. CDR3 DNA sequence: TGTGCCAGCAGTTACTCGATTCGGGGGGCAGACACTGAAGCTTTCTTT. The chain recombines TRBV6-6 with TRBJ1-1; tentative D call: TRBD1 (6 bases). CDR3 length equals 16 residues. CDR1 is MNHNY, CDR2 SVGAGI, per germline (reference sequence). V shed 0 bases and J shed 3 bases, with 14 bases lying between them.

In this sample, this clone turned up a few times. The genes are TRBV9 and TRBJ1-1; D gene ambiguous. This CDR3 is 15 amino acids long. Germline CDR1 reads SGDLS; CDR2 reads YYNGEE. The V gene lost 0 bases and the J gene lost 1 base, with 10 bases spanning the gap. The CDR3 region is CASSVVVSRNTEAFF. The CDR3 DNA sequence: TGTGCCAGCAGCGTAGTAGTAAGCCGGAACACTGAAGCTTTCTTT.

This clone was found once. The chain joins TRBV6-5 to TRBJ2-1; D is unclear. V lost 4 bases and J lost 5, with 18 bases in between. Germline CDR1 is MNHEY and CDR2 is SVGAGI. The CDR3 is 16 residues long. CDR3 protein: CASSSHRPIGHNEQFF. Here the CDR3 DNA reads TGTGCCAGCAGTTCACATCGCCCGATTGGCCACAATGAGCAGTTCTTC.

The rearrangement joins TRBV30 to TRBJ2-1; 7 positions agree with TRBD1. Per germline, CDR1 GTSNPN and CDR2 SVGIG (reference sequence). J gave up 1 base and V 0 bases, and 3 bases lay outside the gene matches. CDR3 size: 15 residues. CDR3 nucleotide sequence: TGTGCCTGGAGTGTTGGGGACAGTTCCTACAATGAGCAGTTCTTC. It translates to CAWSVGDSSYNEQFF.

Here the CDR3 reads CATSRLAGGRTDTQYF. DNA for the CDR3: TGTGCCACCAGCAGGCTAGCGGGGGGGCGCACAGATACGCAGTATTTT. This rearrangement joins TRBV15 to TRBJ2-3; TRBD2 aligns across 12 bases. V was pared by 3 bases and J by 1 base, with 2 bases of the junction left unmatched. From germline, CDR1 is LNHNV and CDR2 YYDKDF (reference sequence). The CDR3 has 16 amino acids.

About this clone: Relative to the germline gene, one junction end is altered; a read error may explain this. The genes are TRBV11-2 and TRBJ2-7, with 9 bases matching TRBD1. The CDR3 consists of 15 residues. The germline V gene encodes CDR1 SGHAT and CDR2 FQNNGV. CDR3 nucleotide sequence: TGTGCCAGCAGCCTAGACAGGGGGTTCAACTACGAGCAGTACTTC. Translated, it gives CASSLDRGFNYEQYF.